This T cell receptor beta chain was obtained from a study of OX40 agonist ivuxolimab in advanced cancers. Across the study: Enrolled patients in dose escalation had cancers that were hepatocellular carcinoma, melanoma, renal cell or head and neck cancer. Broader study findings: By week 6 at 0.1 to 3.0 mg/kg, blood CD4+ and CD8+ T cells had expanded clonally. In a subset of nonresponders, normalized T-cell clonal expansion was also low. The specificity for antigen of the expanded peripheral T cells was not determined.

Germline CDR1 and CDR2: PRHDT and FYEKMQ (reference sequence). This CDR3 is built from 15 residues. V dropped 5 bases and J dropped 15; count of bases not matched to a gene: 11. Notes on this clone: What it binds is unknown.

Using immunoSEQ multiplex PCR, the repertoire was profiled, and TCRdb retains in-frame clones only, with some absent. The table includes tens of thousands of clones, roughly 90% detected once. The TCR sequence derives from an adult with an advanced solid tumor such as melanoma, head and neck, liver or kidney cancer. This chain connects TRBV13 to TRBJ1-6; 12 bases match TRBD1. This specimen consisted of CD4+ or CD8+ T cells sorted from blood, obtained in a trial of the OX40 agonist ivuxolimab. CDR3 DNA: TGTGCCAGCAGCGAGAGGGACAGGGGGCCGTATAGCCTCCACTTT. Translation gives CASSERDRGPYSLHF.